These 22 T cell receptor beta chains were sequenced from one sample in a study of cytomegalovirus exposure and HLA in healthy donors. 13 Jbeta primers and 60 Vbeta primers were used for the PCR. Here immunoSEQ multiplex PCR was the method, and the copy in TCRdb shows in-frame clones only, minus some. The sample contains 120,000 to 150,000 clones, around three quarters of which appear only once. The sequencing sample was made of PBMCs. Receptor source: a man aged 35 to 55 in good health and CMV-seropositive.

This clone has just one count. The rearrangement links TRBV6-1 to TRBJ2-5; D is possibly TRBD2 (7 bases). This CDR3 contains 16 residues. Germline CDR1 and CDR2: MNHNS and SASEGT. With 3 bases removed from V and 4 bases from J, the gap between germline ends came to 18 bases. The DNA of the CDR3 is TGTGCCAGCAGTGACACAGGGAGGGTCTCCAGAGAGACCCAGTACTTC. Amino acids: CASSDTGRVSRETQYF.

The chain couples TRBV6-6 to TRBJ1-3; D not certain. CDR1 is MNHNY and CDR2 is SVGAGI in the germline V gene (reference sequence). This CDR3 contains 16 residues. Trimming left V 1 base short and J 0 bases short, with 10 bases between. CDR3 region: CASSYFREPSGNTIYF. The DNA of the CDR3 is TGTGCCAGCAGTTACTTTAGGGAGCCCTCTGGAAACACCATATATTTT.

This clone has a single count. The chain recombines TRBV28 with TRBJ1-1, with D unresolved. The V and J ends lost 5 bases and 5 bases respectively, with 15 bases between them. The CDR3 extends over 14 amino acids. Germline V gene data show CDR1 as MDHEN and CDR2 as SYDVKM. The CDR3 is CASSLTLTETEAFF. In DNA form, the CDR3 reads TGTGCCAGCAGTCTCACCCTAACAGAGACTGAAGCTTTCTTT.

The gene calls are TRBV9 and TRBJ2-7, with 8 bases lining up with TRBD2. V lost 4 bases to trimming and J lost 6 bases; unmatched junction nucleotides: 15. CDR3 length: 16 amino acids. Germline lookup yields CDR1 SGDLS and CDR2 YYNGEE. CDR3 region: CASSQGGSGSVFEQYF. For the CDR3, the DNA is TGTGCCAGCAGCCAGGGAGGGAGCGGGAGTGTCTTCGAGCAGTACTTC. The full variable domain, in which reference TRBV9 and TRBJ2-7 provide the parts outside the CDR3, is DSGVTQTPKHLITATGQRVTLRCSPRSGDLSVYWYQQSLDQGLQFLIQYYNGEERAKGNILERFSAQQFPDLHSELNLSSLELGDSALYFCASSQGGSGSVFEQYFGPGTRLTVT.

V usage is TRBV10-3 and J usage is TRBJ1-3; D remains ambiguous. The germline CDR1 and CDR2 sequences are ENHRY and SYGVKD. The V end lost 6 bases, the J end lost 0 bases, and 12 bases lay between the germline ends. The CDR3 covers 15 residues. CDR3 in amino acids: CAISPGSNSGNTIYF. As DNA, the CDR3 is TGTGCCATCAGCCCCGGGTCGAACTCTGGAAACACCATATATTTT.

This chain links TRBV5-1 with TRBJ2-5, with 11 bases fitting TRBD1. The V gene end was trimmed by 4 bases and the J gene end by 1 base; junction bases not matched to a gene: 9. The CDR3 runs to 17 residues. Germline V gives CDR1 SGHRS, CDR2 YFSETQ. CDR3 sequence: CASSRTGGFPPQETQYF. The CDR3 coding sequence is TGCGCCAGCAGCCGGACAGGGGGCTTCCCACCCCAAGAGACCCAGTACTTC.

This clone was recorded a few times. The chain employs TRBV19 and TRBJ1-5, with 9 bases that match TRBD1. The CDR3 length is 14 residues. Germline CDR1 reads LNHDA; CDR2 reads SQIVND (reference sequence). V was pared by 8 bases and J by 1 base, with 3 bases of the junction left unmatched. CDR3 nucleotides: TGTGCCAGTGCCGGGACAGGGAGCAATCAGCCCCAGCATTTT. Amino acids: CASAGTGSNQPQHF.

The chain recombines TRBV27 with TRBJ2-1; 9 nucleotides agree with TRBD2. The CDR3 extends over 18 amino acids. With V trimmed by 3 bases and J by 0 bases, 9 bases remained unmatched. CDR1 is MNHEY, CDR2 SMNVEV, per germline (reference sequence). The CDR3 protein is CASSFTSSGVSSYNEQFF. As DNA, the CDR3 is TGTGCCAGCAGTTTCACTTCTAGCGGGGTTAGCTCCTACAATGAGCAGTTCTTC.

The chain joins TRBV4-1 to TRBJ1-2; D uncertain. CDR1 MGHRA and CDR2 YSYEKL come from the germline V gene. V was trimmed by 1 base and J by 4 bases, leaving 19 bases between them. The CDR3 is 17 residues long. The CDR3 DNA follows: TGCGCCAGCAGCCAAGCTCCGGGGAGTTCCCCTCTCTATGGCTACACCTTC. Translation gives CASSQAPGSSPLYGYTF.

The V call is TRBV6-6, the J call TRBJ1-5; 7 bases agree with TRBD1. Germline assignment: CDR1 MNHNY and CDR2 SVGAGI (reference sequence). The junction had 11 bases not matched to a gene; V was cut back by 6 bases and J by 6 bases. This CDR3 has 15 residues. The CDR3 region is CASRATGINIQPQHF. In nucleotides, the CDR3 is TGTGCCAGCAGGGCGACAGGGATTAATATTCAGCCCCAGCATTTT.

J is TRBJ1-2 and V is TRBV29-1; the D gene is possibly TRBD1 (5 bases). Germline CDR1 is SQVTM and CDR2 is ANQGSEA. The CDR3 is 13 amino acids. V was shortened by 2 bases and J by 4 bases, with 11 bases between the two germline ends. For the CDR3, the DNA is TGCAGCGTTGAAAGAGACAGAGGCTATGGCTACACCTTC. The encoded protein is CSVERDRGYGYTF.

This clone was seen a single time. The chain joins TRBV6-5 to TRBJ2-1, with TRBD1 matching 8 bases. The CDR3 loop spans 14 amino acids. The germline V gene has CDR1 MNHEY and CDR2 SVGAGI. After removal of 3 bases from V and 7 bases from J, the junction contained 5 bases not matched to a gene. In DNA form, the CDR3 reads TGTGCCAGCAGTTATGGACAGGGCGGTAATGAGCAGTTCTTC. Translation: CASSYGQGGNEQFF.

CDR3 sequence reads: CATSRALPLRGYEQYF. Written as DNA, the CDR3 is TGTGCCACCAGCAGAGCTCTTCCGTTAAGAGGCTACGAGCAGTACTTC. The chain is built from TRBV15 and TRBJ2-7; D ambiguous. The length of the CDR3 is 16 residues. Trimming stripped 1 base from V and 3 bases from J, with 16 bases between. Germline V gene data show CDR1 as LNHNV and CDR2 as YYDKDF (reference sequence).

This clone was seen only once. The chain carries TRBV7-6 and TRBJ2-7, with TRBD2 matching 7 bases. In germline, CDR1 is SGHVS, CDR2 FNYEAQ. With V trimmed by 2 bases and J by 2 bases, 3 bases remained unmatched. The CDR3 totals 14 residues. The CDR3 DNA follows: TGTGCCAGCAGCTTACTAGCGGATGCCTACGAGCAGTACTTC. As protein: CASSLLADAYEQYF.

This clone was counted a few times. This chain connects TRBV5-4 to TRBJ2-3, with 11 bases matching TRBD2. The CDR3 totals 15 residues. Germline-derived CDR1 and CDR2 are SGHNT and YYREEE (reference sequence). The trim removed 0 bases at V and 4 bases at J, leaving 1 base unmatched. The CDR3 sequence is CASSLELAGADTQYF. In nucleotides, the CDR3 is TGTGCCAGCAGCTTGGAACTAGCGGGAGCAGATACGCAGTATTTT. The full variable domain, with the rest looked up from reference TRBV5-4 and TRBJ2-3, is ETGVTQSPTHLIKTRGQQVTLRCSSQSGHNTVSWYQQALGQGPQFIFQYYREEENGRGNFPPRFSGLQFPNYSSELNVNALELDDSALYLCASSLELAGADTQYFGPGTRLTVL.

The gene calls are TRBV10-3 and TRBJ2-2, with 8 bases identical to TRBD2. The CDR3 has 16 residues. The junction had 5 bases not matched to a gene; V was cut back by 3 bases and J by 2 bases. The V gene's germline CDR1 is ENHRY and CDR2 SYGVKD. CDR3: CAISDRSGTNTGELFF. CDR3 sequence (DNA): TGTGCCATCAGTGACCGTAGCGGGACAAACACCGGGGAGCTGTTTTTT.

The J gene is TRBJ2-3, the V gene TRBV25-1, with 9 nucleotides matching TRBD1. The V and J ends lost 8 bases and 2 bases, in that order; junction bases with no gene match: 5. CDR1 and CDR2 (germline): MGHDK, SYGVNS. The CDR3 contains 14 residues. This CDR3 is CASLGQGPTDTQYF. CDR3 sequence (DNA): TGTGCCAGCTTGGGACAGGGCCCCACAGATACGCAGTATTTT.

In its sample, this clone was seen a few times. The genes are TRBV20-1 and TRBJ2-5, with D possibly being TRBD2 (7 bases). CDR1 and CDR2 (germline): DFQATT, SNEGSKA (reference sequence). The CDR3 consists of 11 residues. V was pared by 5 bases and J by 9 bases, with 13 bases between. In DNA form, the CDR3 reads TGCAGTGCTCAAGGAGGGGGGGCCCAGTACTTC. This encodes CSAQGGGAQYF.

CDR3 bases: TGTGCCAGTAGGCCCCCCCGTGGAGGATTATCGAGCTACACCTTC. Amino acids: CASRPPRGGLSSYTF. This chain uses TRBV19 with TRBJ1-2; the D is unclear. The V gene lost 6 bases and the J gene lost 9 bases, with 23 bases spanning the gap. Germline-derived CDR1 and CDR2 are LNHDA and SQIVND (reference sequence). CDR3 length: 15 residues.

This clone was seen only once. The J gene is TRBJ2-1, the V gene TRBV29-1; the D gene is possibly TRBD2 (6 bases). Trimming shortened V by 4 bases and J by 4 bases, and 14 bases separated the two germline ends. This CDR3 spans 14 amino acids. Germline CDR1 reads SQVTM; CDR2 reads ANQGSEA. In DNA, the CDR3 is TGCAGCGTTGTCAAGGGAGGCGCGTACAATGAGCAGTTCTTC. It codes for CSVVKGGAYNEQFF.

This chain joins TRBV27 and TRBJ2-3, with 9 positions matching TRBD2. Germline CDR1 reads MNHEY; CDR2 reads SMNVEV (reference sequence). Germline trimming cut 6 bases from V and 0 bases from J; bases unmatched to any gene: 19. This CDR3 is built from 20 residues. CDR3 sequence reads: CASSPPPGLAAVSSTDTQYF. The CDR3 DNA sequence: TGTGCCAGCAGCCCTCCCCCGGGACTAGCAGCGGTTTCTAGCACAGATACGCAGTATTTT.

The CDR3 sequence: CSVEDLRLHTSGVRSYEQYF. Written as DNA, the CDR3 is TGCAGCGTTGAAGATCTCCGGCTGCATACTAGCGGGGTCCGTTCCTACGAGCAGTACTTC. The rearrangement links TRBV29-1 to TRBJ2-7; 10 positions agree with TRBD2. In germline, CDR1 is SQVTM, CDR2 ANQGSEA. The V and J ends lost 0 bases and 1 base, in that order; junction bases with no gene match: 18. This CDR3 has 20 amino acids.